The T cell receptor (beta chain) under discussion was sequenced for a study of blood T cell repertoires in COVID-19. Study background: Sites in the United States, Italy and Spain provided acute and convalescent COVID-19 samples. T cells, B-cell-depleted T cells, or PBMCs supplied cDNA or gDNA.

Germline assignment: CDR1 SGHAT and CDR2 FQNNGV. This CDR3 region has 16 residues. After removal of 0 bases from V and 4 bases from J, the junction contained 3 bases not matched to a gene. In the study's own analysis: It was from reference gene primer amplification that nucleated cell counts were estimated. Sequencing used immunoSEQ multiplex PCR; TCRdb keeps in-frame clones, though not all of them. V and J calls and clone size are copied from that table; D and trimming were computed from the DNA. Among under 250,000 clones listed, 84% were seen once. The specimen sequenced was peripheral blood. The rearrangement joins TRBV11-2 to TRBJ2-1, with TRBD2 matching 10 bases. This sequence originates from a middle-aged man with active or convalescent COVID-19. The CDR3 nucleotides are TGTGCCAGCAGCTTAGAACAGCGGGGGGGATACAATGAGCAGTTCTTC. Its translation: CASSLEQRGGYNEQFF.